This TCR beta chain was identified in a study of T cell changes during pregnancy in multiple sclerosis (dated by TCRdb to about 2019). With respect to the entire study: Changes in the T cell repertoire over the course of pregnancy were examined in this study in women with multiple sclerosis.

Concerning this clone itself: Its antigen remains unidentified. It has no much larger one-base neighbor in the sample; base qualities were not kept.

The method was the immunoSEQ multiplex PCR assay. TCRdb carries this immuneACCESS record with in-frame sequences only. Its versions omit some clonotypes, under half of them owing to an unresolved V gene in the studies checked, with the rest unexplained. The sample table shows 55,000 to 85,000 clones, and under 95% are seen once. Of the sample, more than 1.4% falls within the top ten clones. V is cut back by 4 bases and J by 0 bases, with 2 bases in the junction unmatched. From the cysteine up to the phenylalanine, the CDR3 has a length of 15 residues. Just CDR3 DNA is preserved here, 45 bases in frame from base 1. Reading the germline V gene gives CDR1 MGHRA and CDR2 YSYEKL.

The chain is encoded by TRBV4-1 joined to TRBJ2-1; 8 central bases correspond to TRBD2. This receptor was identified in a female donor with multiple sclerosis, enrolled in a pregnancy study. Sequences were derived from peripheral blood, sampled after pregnancy. The DNA is as follows: TGCGCCAGCAGCCCTAGCGGGCTCTCCTACAATGAGCAGTTCTTC. Translated, this is CASSPSGLSYNEQFF.